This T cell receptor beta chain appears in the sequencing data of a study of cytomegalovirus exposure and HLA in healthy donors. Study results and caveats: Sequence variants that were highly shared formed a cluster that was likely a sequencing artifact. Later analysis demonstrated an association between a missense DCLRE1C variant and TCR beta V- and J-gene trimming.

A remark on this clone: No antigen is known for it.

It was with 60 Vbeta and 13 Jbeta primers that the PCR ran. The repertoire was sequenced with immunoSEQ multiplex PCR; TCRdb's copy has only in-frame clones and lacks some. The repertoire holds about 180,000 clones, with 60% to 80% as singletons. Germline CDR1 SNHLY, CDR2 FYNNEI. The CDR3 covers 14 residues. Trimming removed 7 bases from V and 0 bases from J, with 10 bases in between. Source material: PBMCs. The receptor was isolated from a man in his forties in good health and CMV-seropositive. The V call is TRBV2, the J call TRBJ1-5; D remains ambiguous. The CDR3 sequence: CASTRGGSNQPQHF. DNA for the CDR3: TGTGCCAGCACCCGGGGAGGTAGCAATCAGCCCCAGCATTTT.